Detailed here is one T cell receptor (beta chain). This entry is derived from a study of blood T cell repertoires in COVID-19. Clones were read by immunoSEQ multiplex PCR, and TCRdb kept only the in-frame ones, dropping some. The table lists around 190,000 clones, approximately 88% of them singletons. This TCR was recovered from a young man with acute COVID-19. The sample consisted of PBMCs or T cells enriched from blood (not recorded which).

The CDR3 bases are TGTGCCAGCCACCCCCCGGTCAGAGGAAGCTCCTACGAGCAGTACTTC. This codes for CASHPPVRGSSYEQYF. The V and J genes are TRBV28 and TRBJ2-7, with D unresolved. The V gene lost 8 bases and the J gene lost 0 bases, with 20 bases spanning the gap. Germline V lookup: CDR1 MDHEN, CDR2 SYDVKM. The CDR3 has 16 amino acids.